This T cell receptor beta chain was sequenced for a study of cytomegalovirus exposure and HLA in healthy donors. Study-level findings and limits: Many donors carried some public TCRs, although rarity characterized most TCR sequences. A later analysis showed that HLA-associated TCR beta chains had undergone more clonal expansion than equally common others. The majority of CMV-associated TCR beta chains were reported as apparently HLA-restricted in a later analysis.

As for this clone: Its specificity is unknown.

With 60 Vbeta and 13 Jbeta primers, the PCR was carried out. Methods used by the authors: Later, an analysis found around 80 million unique TCR beta chains, and approximately 10 million of these were shared. Sequenced by immunoSEQ multiplex PCR; TCRdb stores in-frame clones only, minus some. V and J calls plus clone size are reproduced from that table; the DNA served to infer D and trimming. The sample holds nearly 110,000 clones, more than 70% seen once. The TCR was taken from a man aged 18 to 30 in good health and CMV-seronegative. Sequences were obtained from PBMCs.

The CDR3 region is CASSLEGAGNTEAFF. The CDR3, as DNA: TGCGCCAGCAGCTTGGAAGGGGCTGGGAACACTGAAGCTTTCTTT. This sequence joins TRBV5-1 and TRBJ1-1, with D perhaps TRBD1 (5 bases). CDR1 and CDR2 from the germline V gene are SGHRS and YFSETQ. CDR3 size: 15 residues. The V and J ends lost 0 bases and 1 base respectively, with 10 bases between them.